This TCR beta chain was sequenced for a study of T cells in Graves' hyperthyroidism and ophthalmopathy. TCR beta CDR3 region amplification was performed from RNA transcripts. The HTBI primer set served for first-round RT-PCR of the TCR CDR3. TCRdb itself ran the multiplex PCR reads through MiXCR, one entry per CDR3 protein. Of more than 550,000 distinct CDR3 sequences in the sample, 15% to 20% were seen once. There are a few counts of this clonotype. The sample comprised blood. The source is a man aged 50-60 years with Graves' hyperthyroidism.

This CDR3 is CASSPPALTDTQYF. CDR3 coding DNA: TGTGCCAGCTCACCACCGGCGTTAACAGATACGCAGTATTTT. The V call is TRBV18, the J call TRBJ2-3; no firm D call. CDR3 length: 14 amino acids. Germline V gene data show CDR1 as KGHSH and CDR2 as LQKENI. The ends were cut back, 0 bases at V and 3 bases at J, with 7 bases in the middle.